This record looks at one T cell receptor beta chain sequence and its context. Antigen: not known. These data are taken from a study of T cell responses to AZD1222 COVID-19 vaccine. Study-wide results and limits: Repertoires were sampled only after the peak T cell response. Mapped onto spike, vaccine-associated CD4 TCRs spanned it and were dominant at 160-218 and 743-854.

TCRdb's table, derived via immunoSEQ multiplex PCR, lists solely in-frame clones and lacks some. This sample has 200,000 to 250,000 clones; approximately 94% occur once, and the top ten carry less than 1.2%. In germline, CDR1 is SGDLS, CDR2 YYNGEE. The ends were cut back, 0 bases at V and 6 bases at J, with 13 bases in the middle. The CDR3 length is 15 residues. The J gene is TRBJ1-5, the V gene TRBV9, with a possible D match to TRBD1 (5 bases). The source material was peripheral blood, sampled on day 0 of MenACWY control vaccination. This TCR was recovered from an adult in good health. CDR3: CASSVGTLGGQPQHF. In DNA form, the CDR3 reads TGTGCCAGCAGCGTAGGTACTCTGGGGGGTCAGCCCCAGCATTTT.